This T cell receptor beta chain was documented in a study of blood T cell repertoires in COVID-19. For the study at large: Researchers got acute and convalescent COVID-19 samples from the United States, Italy and Spain. Sources were T cells, B-cell-depleted T cells, or PBMCs; the material itself was cDNA or gDNA.

Sequenced by immunoSEQ multiplex PCR; TCRdb stores in-frame clones only, minus some. The sample gives approximately 240,000 clones, around 82% of which show up once; 2% to 2.5% is in the top ten. The V gene's germline CDR1 is SEHNR and CDR2 FQNEAQ (reference sequence). CDR3 length equals 17 residues. J lost 2 bases, V lost 3 bases, and 11 bases had no gene match. The sequenced sample was peripheral blood. The sequence came from a woman aged 60-75 years with acute or convalescent COVID-19. The rearrangement links TRBV7-9 to TRBJ1-2; 8 bases agree with TRBD1. The CDR3 sequence: CASSFSDRGAKNYGYTF. CDR3 DNA: TGTGCCAGCAGCTTTTCCGACAGGGGCGCAAAGAACTATGGCTACACCTTC.